Following are 22 T cell receptor beta chains from one sample sequenced in a study of T cells in localized non-small cell lung cancer. Profiled with immunoSEQ multiplex PCR; TCRdb holds only in-frame clones, not every one. The sample includes 45,000 to 60,000 clones, 85% to 90% seen only once; the top ten take 2% to 3%. Here the sequenced sample was PBMCs, taken before any cancer treatment. The receptors come from a man aged 40 to 69 with stage II lung adenocarcinoma.

The chain links TRBV4-1 to TRBJ2-1; 9 bases map to TRBD2. The CDR3 spans 15 residues. The V and J ends lost 6 bases and 9 bases, in that order; junction bases with no gene match: 12. Germline V gene sequence: CDR1 MGHRA, CDR2 YSYEKL. In nucleotides, the CDR3 is TGCGCCAGCAGAAACGCGGGGGGGCGGTCGGGTGAGCAGTTCTTC. Translation: CASRNAGGRSGEQFF.

V gene TRBV30 combines with J gene TRBJ1-4; 11 bases are shared with TRBD1. CDR3 length: 15 amino acids. V was pared by 5 bases and J by 7 bases, with 9 bases of the junction left unmatched. Germline CDR1 GTSNPN, CDR2 SVGIG (reference sequence). The chain's CDR3 is CAWYHTGTGGEKLFF. CDR3 coding DNA: TGTGCCTGGTACCATACCGGGACAGGGGGTGAAAAACTGTTTTTT.

The chain employs TRBV6-1 and TRBJ1-4; D call uncertain. Germline V gene sequence: CDR1 MNHNS, CDR2 SASEGT. Deletions cut 7 bases from V and 0 bases from J, with 12 bases between. This CDR3 has 15 amino acids. This CDR3 is CASNTASATNEKLFF. The CDR3 nucleotides are TGTGCCAGCAATACGGCTAGCGCAACTAATGAAAAACTGTTTTTT.

V usage is TRBV29-1 and J usage is TRBJ2-7; a weak D match, TRBD2 (5 bases). Germline lookup yields CDR1 SQVTM and CDR2 ANQGSEA. The CDR3 loop spans 15 amino acids. Trimming removed 6 bases from V and 2 bases from J, with 20 bases in between. The DNA for the CDR3 is TGCAGCGTCCTTAAAGCGGACGTCAAAACCTACGAGCAGTACTTC. Translating gives CSVLKADVKTYEQYF.

This chain joins TRBV2 and TRBJ1-1, with D tentatively TRBD1 (5 bases). The CDR3 has 13 residues. Looked up from germline, CDR1 is SNHLY and CDR2 is FYNNEI. The V end was cut by 8 bases, the J end by 7 bases, with 17 bases between. DNA for the CDR3: TGTGCCAGCGGCCTTGAGGGGTACCTTGAAGCTTTCTTT. Amino acids: CASGLEGYLEAFF.

The chain couples TRBV2 to TRBJ1-5; D is unresolved. Trimming cost V 3 bases and J 4 bases, with 7 bases left between them. From germline, CDR1 is SNHLY and CDR2 FYNNEI. The CDR3 has 13 residues. DNA for the CDR3: TGTGCCAGCAGTGATCACGGTAATCAGCCCCAGCATTTT. Translating it yields CASSDHGNQPQHF.

This clone was seen a single time. This chain connects TRBV6-1 to TRBJ2-5; D not certain. The CDR3 length is 13 residues. Germline CDR1 MNHNS, CDR2 SASEGT. Trimming cost V 6 bases and J 5 bases, with 13 bases left between them. CDR3 coding DNA: TGTGCCAGCAGCGCTAACGGGTGGGAGACCCAGTACTTC. Protein: CASSANGWETQYF.

This clone is labeled as medium-sized. The J gene is TRBJ2-1, the V gene TRBV6-5; TRBD2 matches 8 bases. The trim removed 8 bases at V and 4 bases at J, leaving 7 bases unmatched. The germline gives CDR1 MNHEY, CDR2 SVGAGI. The CDR3 extends over 14 amino acids. The CDR3 region is CASGSGGHYNEQFF. DNA for the CDR3: TGTGCCAGCGGGAGCGGGGGTCATTACAATGAGCAGTTCTTC.

The gene calls are TRBV19 and TRBJ1-5, with 9 nucleotides matching TRBD1. The germline gives CDR1 LNHDA, CDR2 SQIVND (reference sequence). Trimming cost V 3 bases and J 7 bases; bases outside gene matches: 13. There are 17 residues in the CDR3. CDR3 in DNA: TGTGCCAGTAGTATTTGGAAGGGACAGGGAGATCAACAGCCCCAGCATTTT. Translated, it gives CASSIWKGQGDQQPQHF.

V is TRBV7-6 and J is TRBJ2-6; D gene ambiguous. This CDR3 comprises 15 residues. Trimming removed 5 bases at V and 1 base at J, with 9 bases between. The germline CDR1 and CDR2 sequences are SGHVS and FNYEAQ. CDR3 DNA: TGTGCCAGCAGCCTCCCATGGTCTGGGGCCAACGTCCTGACTTTC. Translation: CASSLPWSGANVLTF.

The V gene is TRBV7-6, the J gene TRBJ1-1; D is ambiguous. Germline loops: CDR1 SGHVS, CDR2 FNYEAQ. V was shortened by 3 bases and J by 7 bases, with 12 bases between the two germline ends. This CDR3 spans 13 amino acids. CDR3 sequence: CASSFGGGGEAFF. In nucleotides, the CDR3 is TGTGCCAGCAGCTTTGGAGGTGGTGGTGAAGCTTTCTTT.

This CDR3 is CASSEGEGHETQYF. Written as DNA, the CDR3 is TGTGCCAGCAGCGAGGGAGAGGGCCACGAGACCCAGTACTTC. The chain couples TRBV9 to TRBJ2-5; D possibly corresponds to TRBD2 (5 bases). Trimming shortened V by 3 bases and J by 5 bases, and 14 bases separated the two germline ends. Per the germline V gene, CDR1 is SGDLS and CDR2 is YYNGEE. The CDR3 covers 14 residues. Full variable domain (rest looked up from reference TRBV9 and TRBJ2-5): DSGVTQTPKHLITATGQRVTLRCSPRSGDLSVYWYQQSLDQGLQFLIQYYNGEERAKGNILERFSAQQFPDLHSELNLSSLELGDSALYFCASSEGEGHETQYFGPGTRLLVL.

The genes are TRBV15 and TRBJ2-1; 7 bases match TRBD1. This CDR3 spans 14 amino acids. V trimming: 3 bases; J trimming: 5 bases; junction bases outside the gene matches: 4. The germline V gene has CDR1 LNHNV and CDR2 YYDKDF (reference sequence). The DNA of the CDR3 is TGTGCCACCAGCAGGCGGACAGGCGACAATGAGCAGTTCTTC. This gives the protein CATSRRTGDNEQFF.

In this sample, this clone turned up a few times. The chain links TRBV6-1 to TRBJ1-1; D might be TRBD1 (5 bases). The CDR3 spans 15 residues. Per germline, CDR1 MNHNS and CDR2 SASEGT. Trimming removed 7 bases from V and 4 bases from J, with 19 bases in between. The CDR3 protein is CASIGVGRRATEAFF. CDR3 in DNA: TGTGCCAGCATAGGGGTAGGCAGGAGGGCCACTGAAGCTTTCTTT.

This clone was counted once. DNA for the CDR3: TGTGCCAGCAGTTTGAACAGGTTCTCTGGAAACACCATATATTTT. It is translated as CASSLNRFSGNTIYF. V usage is TRBV28 and J usage is TRBJ1-3, with D maybe TRBD1 (5 bases). The CDR3 totals 15 residues. V was shortened by 3 bases and J by 0 bases, with 9 bases between the two germline ends. The germline gives CDR1 MDHEN, CDR2 SYDVKM.

This chain links TRBV5-1 with TRBJ1-1, with TRBD1 matching 7 bases. In germline, CDR1 is SGHRS, CDR2 YFSETQ. This CDR3 is built from 16 residues. Trimming took 4 bases from V and 1 from J; bases not matched to a gene: 10. CDR3 bases: TGCGCCAGCAGCATAGGAGGGACAGACCAGAACACTGAAGCTTTCTTT. It yields the protein CASSIGGTDQNTEAFF.

V is TRBV4-1 and J is TRBJ1-2; no clear D. From germline, CDR1 is MGHRA and CDR2 YSYEKL. Deletions cut 0 bases from V and 1 base from J, with 12 bases between. The CDR3 length is 16 residues. The CDR3 spells CASSQDEVYINYGYTF. DNA of the CDR3: TGCGCCAGCAGCCAAGATGAGGTCTACATTAACTATGGCTACACCTTC.

The chain is built from TRBV5-1 and TRBJ2-6; D gene ambiguous. V lost 4 bases and J lost 0, with 11 bases in between. Germline assignment: CDR1 SGHRS and CDR2 YFSETQ. The CDR3 is 16 residues long. This chain's CDR3 is CASSITHFSGANVLTF. The CDR3 DNA sequence: TGCGCCAGCAGCATAACTCATTTCTCTGGGGCCAACGTCCTGACTTTC.

The chain has TRBV5-6 and TRBJ2-5, with 7 bases aligning to TRBD2. V lost 2 bases and J lost 7; bases outside the gene matches: 5. The germline V gene has CDR1 SGHDT and CDR2 YYEEEE. CDR3 length equals 13 residues. CDR3 coding DNA: TGTGCCAGCAGCTTAAAGCGGGGAACGACCCAGTACTTC. This encodes CASSLKRGTTQYF.

The chain combines TRBV6-5 with TRBJ1-2; D remains unclear. Per germline, CDR1 MNHEY and CDR2 SVGAGI. Trimming took off 4 bases at V and 6 bases at J, with 9 bases between the two ends. This CDR3 is 12 amino acids long. This CDR3 reads CASSSPRDGYTF. CDR3 coding DNA: TGTGCCAGCAGTTCCCCTCGGGATGGCTACACCTTC.

The V call is TRBV29-1, the J call TRBJ2-5, with TRBD1 matching over 7 bases. V shed 0 bases and J 1 base; nucleotides not matched to a gene: 8. This CDR3 comprises 16 residues. Germline V gene lookup returns CDR1 SQVTM and CDR2 ANQGSEA. DNA for the CDR3: TGCAGCGTTGAAGATAGAAGGTCAGGGGGCCAAGAGACCCAGTACTTC. Its translation is CSVEDRRSGGQETQYF.

The chain carries TRBV15 and TRBJ1-2; 7 bases agree with TRBD1. This CDR3 has 16 amino acids. The ends lost 1 base at V and 1 base at J; junction bases unmatched: 6. The V gene's germline CDR1 is LNHNV and CDR2 YYDKDF (reference sequence). The CDR3 nucleotides read TGTGCCACCAGCAGAGGACGACAGGGTTTTAACTATGGCTACACCTTC. Encoded protein: CATSRGRQGFNYGYTF.